This TCR beta chain originates from a study of shared clonotypes between healthy human individuals. The CDR3 totals 15 residues. The V end lost 1 base, the J end lost 0 bases, and 9 bases lay between the germline ends. Germline V gene lookup returns CDR1 SEHNR and CDR2 FQNEAQ (reference sequence). With regard to this clone: As yet, its antigen is unknown.

Findings and limits, study-wide: Naive CD4 clonotypes were shared across a handful of donors at approximately 5.3%.

Profiled with immunoSEQ multiplex PCR; TCRdb holds only in-frame clones, not every one. The sample lists about 2 million clones; about 94% were seen once. In the naive CD8 group, cells lacked CD45RO and were positively selected for CCR7, so terminally differentiated effector memory CD45RA+ cells were left out. The sequence came from a man younger than 35 in good health. Sequencing used naive CD8+ T cells sorted from blood. The V call is TRBV7-9, the J call TRBJ1-1; D unclear. CDR3: CASSLGQEMNTEAFF. The CDR3 nucleotides read TGTGCCAGCAGCTTAGGCCAGGAGATGAACACTGAAGCTTTCTTT.